The 26 T cell receptor beta chains presented below share a single source sample, sequenced in a study of identical twins. Each CDR3 protein gets one entry after TCRdb re-called the 5' RACE reads with MiXCR. Of roughly 200,000 distinct CDR3 sequences in the sample, approximately 8.3% are singletons; the top ten hold just under 2%. The same specimen was also included in a second study, on yellow fever vaccine responses in identical twins.

Sequenced input: memory (CD45RO+) T cells sorted from blood. These receptors were obtained from a woman aged 18-29 years in good health.

This clonotype was seen repeatedly, ten times or more. The chain recombines TRBV29-1 with TRBJ2-6, with TRBD2 as a possible D gene (5 bases). CDR1 and CDR2 (germline): SQVTM, ANQGSEA. V was shortened by 6 bases and J by 0 bases, with 12 bases between the two germline ends. The CDR3 has 15 amino acids. The CDR3 reads CSVGLGSSGANVLTF. The CDR3 coding sequence is TGCAGCGTCGGACTCGGAAGCTCTGGGGCCAACGTCCTGACTTTC.

The table lists this clonotype with many counts. The V and J genes are TRBV2 and TRBJ2-2; no definite D call. CDR1 and CDR2 from the germline V gene are SNHLY and FYNNEI. With 6 bases removed from V and 1 base from J, the gap between germline ends came to 6 bases. The CDR3 consists of 13 residues. CDR3 residues: CASRTRNTGELFF. The CDR3 nucleotides read TGTGCCAGCAGGACCAGGAACACCGGGGAGCTGTTTTTT.

The rearrangement links TRBV29-1 to TRBJ2-5; 7 positions agree with TRBD1. This CDR3 contains 13 residues. Trimming at V came to 7 bases and at J to 1 base, leaving 6 bases not matched to a gene. The germline V gene has CDR1 SQVTM and CDR2 ANQGSEA. CDR3 in DNA: TGCAGCGCCCCACGGGACAGCCAAGAGACCCAGTACTTC. The encoded protein is CSAPRDSQETQYF.

This clonotype showed up many times. In nucleotides, the CDR3 is TGTGCCAGCAGCCACGAGGGGGGCTACACCTTC. It specifies CASSHEGGYTF. V usage is TRBV3-1 and J usage is TRBJ1-2; possibly TRBD1 for D (5 bases). CDR3 length: 11 residues. Trimming removed 3 bases from V and 8 bases from J, with 7 bases in between. Germline V gene data show CDR1 as LGHDT and CDR2 as YNNKEL (reference sequence).

The V gene is TRBV14, the J gene TRBJ1-2; D might be TRBD1 (5 bases). Germline CDR1 reads SGHDN; CDR2 reads FVKESK. The CDR3 contains 15 residues. Trimming took off 2 bases at V and 7 bases at J, with 17 bases between the two ends. The CDR3 bases are TGTGCCAGCAGCCAATCTGCAGGGTCCCCTCCTGGCTACACCTTC. Its protein is CASSQSAGSPPGYTF.

The chain recombines TRBV20-1 with TRBJ1-3; the D gene is possibly TRBD1 (6 bases). V was shortened by 3 bases and J by 3 bases, with 12 bases between the two germline ends. Germline values: CDR1 DFQATT, CDR2 SNEGSKA (reference sequence). CDR3 length: 14 residues. CDR3 in DNA: TGCAGTGCTAGGGCCCAGGGGTTTGGAAACACCATATATTTT. Encoded protein: CSARAQGFGNTIYF.

The table lists this clonotype with a few counts. The chain combines TRBV6-5 with TRBJ2-3; maybe TRBD2 (6 bases). V lost 2 bases to trimming and J lost 3 bases, with 18 bases between them. CDR1 and CDR2 from the germline V gene are MNHEY and SVGAGI. The CDR3 consists of 17 residues. This CDR3 reads CASSYNPAGPGTDTQYF. For the CDR3, the DNA is TGTGCCAGCAGTTACAATCCGGCGGGACCTGGGACAGATACGCAGTATTTT.

The table lists this clonotype with many counts. The rearrangement uses TRBV6-4 and TRBJ2-3, with 10 bases aligning to TRBD1. The CDR3 sequence is 15 residues long. V was clipped by 3 bases and J by 1 base; unmatched bases: 1. Germline assignment: CDR1 MRHNA and CDR2 SNTAGT. For the CDR3, the DNA is TGTGCCAGCAGTGAAGGGACAGGGGGCACAGATACGCAGTATTTT. This encodes CASSEGTGGTDTQYF.

The sample holds many counts of this clonotype. The chain has TRBV12-3 or TRBV12-4 and TRBJ1-5, with 10 bases matching TRBD1. This CDR3 has 14 amino acids. With V trimmed by 6 bases and J by 5 bases, 4 bases remained unmatched. The CDR3, as DNA: TGTGCCAGCAGGGACAGGGGGGGGGATCAGCCCCAGCATTTT. It translates to CASRDRGGDQPQHF.

The V gene is TRBV11-1, the J gene TRBJ2-6, with D possibly matching TRBD1 (6 bases). Germline CDR1 and CDR2: SGHAT and FQDESV (reference sequence). The CDR3 runs 19 residues. V was pared by 5 bases and J by 1 base, with 21 bases between. CDR3 region: CASSPWVGDKNSGANVLTF. CDR3 coding DNA: TGTGCCAGCAGCCCCTGGGTAGGGGACAAAAATTCTGGGGCCAACGTCCTGACTTTC.

This clonotype was seen a few times. One end of the junction does not line up with germline, which may come from a read error. This chain links TRBV20-1 with TRBJ2-3; D is tentatively TRBD1 or TRBD2 (5 bases each). The germline gives CDR1 DFQATT, CDR2 SNEGSKA (reference sequence). The CDR3 contains 13 residues. DNA for the CDR3: TGTAGTGCGAGGACTTCCTGGGGGGATACGCAGTATTTT. Protein sequence: CSARTSWGDTQYF.

The sample holds a few counts of this clonotype. This sequence joins TRBV18 and TRBJ1-1; 7 bases align to TRBD1. The CDR3 runs 13 residues. CDR1 and CDR2 from the germline V gene are KGHSH and LQKENI. V gave up 10 bases and J gave up 3 bases; unmatched junction bases: 8. The DNA for the CDR3 is TGTGCCACCAGACTAGGGACAGACACTGAAGCTTTCTTT. Protein: CATRLGTDTEAFF.

Many counts were recorded for this clonotype. The chain links TRBV6-5 to TRBJ2-1; a possible D gene is TRBD2 (5 bases). Trimming removed 4 bases at V and 8 bases at J, with 9 bases between. This CDR3 contains 12 residues. CDR1 is MNHEY and CDR2 is SVGAGI in the germline V gene. The CDR3 DNA sequence: TGTGCCAGCAGTTCGATGGGAGATGAGCAGTTCTTC. Translating it yields CASSSMGDEQFF.

The sample holds many counts of this clonotype. The chain links TRBV9 to TRBJ2-7; 10 bases match TRBD1. The germline V gene encodes CDR1 SGDLS and CDR2 YYNGEE. This CDR3 has 19 residues. The V gene end was trimmed by 4 bases and the J gene end by 4 bases; junction bases not matched to a gene: 20. CDR3 in DNA: TGTGCCAGCAGCCCCGGGACAGGGGAGGTAAAGGGGGGGTTATACGAGCAGTACTTC. This translates into CASSPGTGEVKGGLYEQYF.

This clonotype was seen many times. CDR3 sequence reads: CSAHDLSNQPQHF. CDR3 nucleotides: TGCAGTGCCCACGATCTTAGCAATCAGCCCCAGCATTTT. The V gene is TRBV20-1, the J gene TRBJ1-5; D is unclear. V shed 6 bases and J shed 0 bases, with 9 bases lying between them. CDR3 size: 13 residues. Germline CDR1 DFQATT, CDR2 SNEGSKA (reference sequence).

This clonotype was seen only a few times. The chain links TRBV20-1 to TRBJ2-3; 16 bases match TRBD2. Germline trimming cut 1 base from V and 2 bases from J; bases unmatched to any gene: 6. The CDR3 contains 18 residues. Germline V gene lookup returns CDR1 DFQATT and CDR2 SNEGSKA (reference sequence). The CDR3 spells CSARVPGLAGGPTDTQYF. CDR3 DNA sequence: TGCAGTGCTAGAGTACCGGGACTAGCGGGGGGGCCCACAGATACGCAGTATTTT.

This clonotype was seen many times. The J gene is TRBJ2-3, the V gene TRBV7-8; 10 bases line up with TRBD2. J gave up 10 bases and V 1 base, and 11 bases lay outside the gene matches. Germline values: CDR1 SGHVS, CDR2 FQNEAQ. The CDR3 contains 16 residues. The CDR3 DNA sequence: TGTGCCAGCAGCTTAGGATCCCTAGCGGGAGAGGGTTCGCAGTATTTT. It translates to CASSLGSLAGEGSQYF.

This clonotype was observed a few times. The V and J genes are TRBV2 and TRBJ2-5, with D tentatively TRBD2 (5 bases). Germline V lookup: CDR1 SNHLY, CDR2 FYNNEI. V was clipped by 8 bases and J by 0 bases, with 13 bases between them. The CDR3 runs to 14 residues. The CDR3: CASQRTVNQETQYF. CDR3 DNA: TGTGCCAGCCAGCGGACCGTCAACCAAGAGACCCAGTACTTC.

This clonotype showed up just a few times. The chain recombines TRBV7-2 with TRBJ2-2; TRBD2 aligns across 8 bases. The CDR3 is 16 amino acids. The germline V gene has CDR1 SGHTA and CDR2 FQGNSA. V lost 7 bases and J lost 5; bases outside the gene matches: 12. CDR3 nucleotide sequence: TGTGCCAGCACCCAAACCGGGGGGGTCAGGACCGGGGAGCTGTTTTTT. Its protein product is CASTQTGGVRTGELFF.

This clonotype was counted at least ten times. V and J are TRBV3-1 and TRBJ2-2, with 7 bases identical to TRBD1. The CDR3 is 17 amino acids. V lost 0 bases, J lost 5 bases, and 9 bases stayed unmatched. Germline loops: CDR1 LGHDT, CDR2 YNNKEL (reference sequence). The CDR3 DNA is TGTGCCAGCAGCCAAGATAGTCAGGGGGTTCGTACCGGGGAGCTGTTTTTT. It translates to CASSQDSQGVRTGELFF.

This clonotype was seen at least ten times. The chain has TRBV4-3 and TRBJ2-3, with D uncertain. The V end lost 0 bases, the J end lost 12 bases, and 13 bases lay between the germline ends. CDR1 LGHNA and CDR2 YSLEER come from the germline V gene. The CDR3 is made up of 13 amino acids. The CDR3 region is CASSQDPRAAQYF. DNA of the CDR3: TGCGCCAGCAGCCAAGATCCCCGGGCCGCCCAGTATTTT.

This clonotype was seen more than once but under ten times. The chain couples TRBV12-3 or TRBV12-4 to TRBJ2-7; 9 bases line up with TRBD1. CDR3 length: 13 amino acids. Trimming at V came to 6 bases and at J to 6 bases, leaving 6 bases not matched to a gene. The CDR3 nucleotides are TGTGCCAGCAGAACCGACAGGGGGAGCGAGCAGTACTTC. This translates into CASRTDRGSEQYF.

The genes are TRBV6-1 and TRBJ1-3; the D gene is possibly TRBD1 (6 bases). Germline values: CDR1 MNHNS, CDR2 SASEGT. There are 16 residues in the CDR3. V was pared by 6 bases and J by 0 bases, with 15 bases between. The CDR3 spells CASSPNRVYSGNTIYF. The CDR3 DNA follows: TGTGCCAGCAGCCCCAACAGGGTCTACTCTGGAAACACCATATATTTT.

This clonotype was detected only a few times. The V call is TRBV5-4, the J call TRBJ2-7; D possibly corresponds to TRBD2 (7 bases). Trimming shortened V by 0 bases and J by 1 base, and 17 bases separated the two germline ends. Germline V gene sequence: CDR1 SGHNT, CDR2 YYREEE (reference sequence). This CDR3 is built from 17 residues. Here the CDR3 reads CASSLAPAGALSYEQYF. The CDR3 coding sequence is TGTGCCAGCAGCTTGGCCCCTGCGGGGGCCCTTTCCTACGAGCAGTACTTC.

J is TRBJ2-3 and V is TRBV7-2, with 8 nucleotides matching TRBD2. The CDR3 is 17 amino acids. Looked up from germline, CDR1 is SGHTA and CDR2 is FQGNSA. V shed 3 bases and J 3 bases; nucleotides not matched to a gene: 11. CDR3 loop: CASSFGRGGGLTDTQYF. CDR3 in DNA: TGTGCCAGCAGCTTCGGACGAGGCGGGGGGTTGACAGATACGCAGTATTTT.

Many counts were recorded for this clonotype. J is TRBJ2-7 and V is TRBV7-2, with D uncertain. Trimming removed 0 bases at V and 12 bases at J, with 12 bases between. In germline, CDR1 is SGHTA, CDR2 FQGNSA. The CDR3 consists of 12 residues. Here the CDR3 reads CASSLADTVLYF. As DNA, the CDR3 is TGTGCCAGCAGCTTAGCAGACACGGTTCTGTACTTC.